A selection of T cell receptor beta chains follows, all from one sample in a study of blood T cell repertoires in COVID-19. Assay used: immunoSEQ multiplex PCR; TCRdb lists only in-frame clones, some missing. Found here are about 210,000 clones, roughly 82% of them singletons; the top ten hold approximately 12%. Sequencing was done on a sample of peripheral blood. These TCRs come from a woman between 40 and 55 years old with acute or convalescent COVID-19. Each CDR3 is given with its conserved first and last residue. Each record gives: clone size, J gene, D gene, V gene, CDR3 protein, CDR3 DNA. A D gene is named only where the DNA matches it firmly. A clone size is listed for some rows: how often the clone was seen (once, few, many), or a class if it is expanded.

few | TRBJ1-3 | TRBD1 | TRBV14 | CASSTFGTEINTIYF | TGTGCCAGCAGCACCTTCGGGACAGAAATTAACACCATATATTTT
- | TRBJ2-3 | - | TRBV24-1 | CATSDLKTSTDTQYF | TGTGCCACCAGTGATCTTAAGACTAGCACAGATACGCAGTATTTT
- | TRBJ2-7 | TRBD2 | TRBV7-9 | CASSLLGLAGEETPGQYF | TGTGCCAGCAGCTTATTAGGACTAGCGGGAGAGGAAACCCCAGGGCAGTACTTC
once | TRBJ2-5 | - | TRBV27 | CASSLYSPPTETQYF | TGTGCCAGCAGTTTGTATTCACCCCCTACGGAGACCCAGTACTTC
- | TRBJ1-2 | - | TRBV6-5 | CATRDGSDYGYTF | TGTGCCACACGGGACGGGAGTGACTATGGCTACACCTTC
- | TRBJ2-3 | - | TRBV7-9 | CASTPITQYF | TGTGCCAGCACCCCTATCACGCAGTATTTT
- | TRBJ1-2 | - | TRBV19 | CASRTRGGYGYTF | TGTGCCAGTAGGACCAGGGGCGGCTATGGCTACACCTTC
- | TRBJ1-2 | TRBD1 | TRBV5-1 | CASSLRTGSDGYTF | TGCGCCAGCAGCTTGCGGACAGGGTCAGATGGCTACACCTTC
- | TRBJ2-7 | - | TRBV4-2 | CASSPGAGPNYEQYF | TGTGCCAGCAGCCCTGGGGCAGGCCCAAACTACGAGCAGTACTTC
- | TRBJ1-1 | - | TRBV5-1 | CASSPSSGLNTEAFF | TGCGCCAGCAGCCCCTCATCAGGTTTGAACACTGAAGCTTTCTTT
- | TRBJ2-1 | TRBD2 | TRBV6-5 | CASPPPHSGNNEQFF | TGTGCCAGCCCTCCCCCGCATAGCGGGAACAATGAGCAGTTCTTC
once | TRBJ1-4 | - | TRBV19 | CASSKSARGGEKLFF | TGTGCCAGTAGTAAGTCGGCCAGGGGAGGGGAAAAACTGTTTTTT
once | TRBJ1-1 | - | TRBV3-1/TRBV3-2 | CASSQGAGGPRRAEAFF | TGTGCCAGCAGCCAAGGGGCTGGGGGCCCTCGGAGAGCTGAAGCTTTCTTT
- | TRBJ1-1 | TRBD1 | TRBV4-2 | CASSQEGHRGISTEAFF | TGTGCCAGCAGCCAAGAGGGGCACAGGGGGATTAGCACTGAAGCTTTCTTT
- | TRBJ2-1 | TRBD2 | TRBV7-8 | CASSLEVSGRENEQFF | TGTGCCAGCAGCTTAGAAGTTAGCGGGAGAGAAAATGAGCAGTTCTTC
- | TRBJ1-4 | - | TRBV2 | CASMKGFKEKLFF | TGTGCCAGCATGAAGGGGTTTAAAGAAAAACTGTTTTTT
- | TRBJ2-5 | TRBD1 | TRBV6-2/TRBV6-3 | CASSLLPGQPRVTETQYF | TGTGCCAGCAGTCTATTACCGGGACAGCCAAGAGTAACTGAGACCCAGTACTTC
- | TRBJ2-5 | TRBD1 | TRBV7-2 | CASSAGQGAEETQYF | TGTGCCAGCAGCGCGGGACAGGGGGCTGAAGAGACCCAGTACTTC
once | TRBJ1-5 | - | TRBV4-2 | CASSLRRVLGNQPQHF | TGTGCCAGCAGCCTAAGGCGGGTTCTCGGCAATCAGCCCCAGCATTTT
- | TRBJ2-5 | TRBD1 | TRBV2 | CASSRERTGQETQYF | TGTGCCAGCAGCCGCGAACGGACAGGGCAAGAGACCCAGTACTTC
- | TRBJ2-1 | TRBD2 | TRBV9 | CASSVDGPAGVLNEQFF | TGTGCCAGCAGCGTAGATGGGCCAGCGGGAGTATTAAATGAGCAGTTCTTC
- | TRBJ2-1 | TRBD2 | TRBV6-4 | CASSDYPSGIYNEQFF | TGTGCCAGCAGTGACTACCCTAGCGGGATCTACAATGAGCAGTTCTTC
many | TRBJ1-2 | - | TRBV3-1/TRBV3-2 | CASSNNRVGYGYTF | TGTGCCAGCAGCAATAACAGGGTGGGGTATGGCTACACCTTC
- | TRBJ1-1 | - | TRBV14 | CASSRMGGTEAFF | TGTGCCAGCAGTCGTATGGGGGGCACTGAAGCTTTCTTT
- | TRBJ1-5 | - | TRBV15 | CATSREIRVSGNQPQHF | TGTGCCACCAGCAGAGAGATACGGGTTTCGGGCAATCAGCCCCAGCATTTT
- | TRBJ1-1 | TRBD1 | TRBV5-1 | CASSIRDRDHTEAFF | TGCGCCAGCAGCATCCGGGACAGGGATCACACTGAAGCTTTCTTT
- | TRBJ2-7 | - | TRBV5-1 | CASSFSDPSYEQYF | TGCGCCAGCAGCTTCTCTGACCCTAGCTACGAGCAGTACTTC
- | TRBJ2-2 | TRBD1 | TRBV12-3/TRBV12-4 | CASTGTVSGELFF | TGTGCCAGCACCGGGACAGTTTCCGGGGAGCTGTTTTTT
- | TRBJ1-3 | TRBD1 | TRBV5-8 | CASSLQGALGNTIYF | TGTGCCAGCAGCTTGCAGGGGGCGCTCGGAAACACCATATATTTT
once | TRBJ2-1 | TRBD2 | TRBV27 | CASSFQRGAFNEQFF | TGTGCCAGCAGTTTCCAGCGGGGGGCCTTCAATGAGCAGTTCTTC
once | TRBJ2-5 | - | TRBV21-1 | CASSKRPPGVGTSGLYQETQYF | TGTGCCAGCAGCAAAAGGCCACCTGGGGTAGGGACTAGCGGCCTGTACCAAGAGACCCAGTACTTC
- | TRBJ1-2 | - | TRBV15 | CATSRGGSSAGGGYTF | TGTGCCACCAGCAGAGGAGGGTCCTCGGCGGGGGGCGGCTACACCTTC
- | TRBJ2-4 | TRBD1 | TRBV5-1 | CASSHITGGSIQYF | TGCGCCAGCAGCCATATAACAGGGGGCAGTATTCAGTACTTC
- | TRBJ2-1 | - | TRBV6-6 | CASSLQGSTYNEQFF | TGTGCCAGCAGTCTACAGGGTTCCACCTACAATGAGCAGTTCTTC
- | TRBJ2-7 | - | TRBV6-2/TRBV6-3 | CASSQSRYEQYF | TGTGCCAGCAGTCAATCTAGATACGAGCAGTACTTC
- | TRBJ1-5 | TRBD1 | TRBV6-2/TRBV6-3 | CASSSDRDRLSNQPQHF | TGTGCCAGCAGTTCCGACCGGGACAGGCTTAGCAATCAGCCCCAGCATTTT
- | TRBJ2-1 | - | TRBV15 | CATSSPGTLINEQFF | TGTGCCACCAGCAGTCCAGGAACGTTGATCAATGAGCAGTTCTTC
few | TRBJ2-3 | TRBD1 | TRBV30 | CAWDPGTGGTDTQYF | TGTGCCTGGGACCCCGGGACAGGGGGGACAGATACGCAGTATTTT
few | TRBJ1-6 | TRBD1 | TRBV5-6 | CASSLGQGHFSPLHF | TGTGCCAGCAGCCTGGGACAGGGGCATTTTTCACCCCTCCACTTT
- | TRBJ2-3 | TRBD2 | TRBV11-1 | CASSSGTSGAADTQYF | TGTGCCAGCAGCTCCGGGACTAGCGGGGCCGCAGATACGCAGTATTTT
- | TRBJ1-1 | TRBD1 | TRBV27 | CASSSGQGALTEAFF | TGTGCCAGCAGTTCGGGACAGGGGGCGCTGACTGAAGCTTTCTTT